This TCR beta chain is from a study of blood T cell repertoires in COVID-19. The method was immunoSEQ multiplex PCR; TCRdb's version includes in-frame clones alone and lacks a portion of them. The top ten clones hold about 15% of a sample with a few hundred thousand clones, around 81% of them seen once. The V and J ends lost 5 bases and 1 base respectively, with 15 bases between them. The CDR3 extends over 16 amino acids. Germline-derived CDR1 and CDR2 are SGHNT and YYREEE (reference sequence). This chain joins TRBV5-4 and TRBJ2-2, with D maybe TRBD2 (6 bases). This clonotype was obtained from a person aged 65 to 85 with COVID-19, enrolled during active disease. Source material: peripheral blood. The CDR3 bases are TGTGCCAGCAGTCCAGGCGGGCGGGGGAACACCGGGGAGCTGTTTTTT. Translating gives CASSPGGRGNTGELFF.